The T cell receptor beta chain described here comes from a study of cytomegalovirus exposure and HLA in healthy donors. Background on the study: Early released data comprised tens of millions of unique TCRs from HLA-typed donors. Overall study results and limits: Specificity for CMV antigens was confirmed in vitro for three of the CMV-associated chains. The study dropped some indistinguishable V segments, TRBV6-2 and TRBV6-3 among them.

The CDR3 totals 15 residues. The trim removed 6 bases at V and 13 bases at J, leaving 13 bases unmatched. Germline V CDR1 and CDR2: SNHLY, FYNNEI. Turning to this clone: Its antigen remains unknown.

The PCR had 60 Vbeta and 13 Jbeta primers. Sequencing used immunoSEQ multiplex PCR; TCRdb keeps in-frame clones, though not all of them. This sample has 130,000 or so clones, with over 75% found just once. Nominal health characterized the donors when sampled, though unrecorded immune exposures were likely. The specimen sequenced was PBMCs. This rearrangement joins TRBV2 to TRBJ2-1; 12 nucleotides align to TRBD1. The TCR sequence derives from a woman aged 18 to 35 in good health and CMV-seronegative. Written as DNA, the CDR3 is TGTGCCAGCAGGGGGACAGGGGGCTCTTCGTCGCCCCAGTTCTTC. It is translated as CASRGTGGSSSPQFF.